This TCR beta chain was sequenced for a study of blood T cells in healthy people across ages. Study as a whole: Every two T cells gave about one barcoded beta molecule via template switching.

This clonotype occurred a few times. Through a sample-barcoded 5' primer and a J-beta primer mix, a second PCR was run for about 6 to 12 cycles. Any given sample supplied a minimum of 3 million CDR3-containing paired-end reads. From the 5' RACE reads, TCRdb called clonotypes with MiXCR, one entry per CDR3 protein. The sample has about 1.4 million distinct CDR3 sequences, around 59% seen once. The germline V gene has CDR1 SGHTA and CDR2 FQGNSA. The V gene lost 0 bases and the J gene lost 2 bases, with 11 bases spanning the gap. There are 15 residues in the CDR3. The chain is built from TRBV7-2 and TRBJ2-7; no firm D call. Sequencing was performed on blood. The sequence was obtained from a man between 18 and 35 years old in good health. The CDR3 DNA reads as TGTGCCAGCAGCTTAGCCACTACAAATACCTACGAGCAGTACTTC. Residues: CASSLATTNTYEQYF.